Below, 19 T cell receptor beta chains from the same sample are listed, as sequenced in a study of blood T cells in healthy people across ages. Together with a sample-barcoded 5' primer, a J-beta primer mix was included in a second PCR lasting roughly 6 to 12 cycles. TCRdb ran MiXCR on the 5' RACE reads and lists one entry per CDR3 protein. There are 540,000 or so distinct CDR3 sequences in the sample; more than 20% occur only once, and roughly 10% lies in the top ten. The same data also went into a second study, on T cells of mothers and their children.

Sequenced: blood. These receptors were collected from a boy between 5 and 17 years old in good health.

The chain carries TRBV10-3 and TRBJ2-7; possibly TRBD1 for D (5 bases). V lost 4 bases and J 7 bases, leaving 11 bases between the germline ends. The CDR3 spans 12 residues. CDR1 is ENHRY and CDR2 is SYGVKD in the germline V gene. DNA for the CDR3: TGTGCCATCAGTGCGGACACCCTTGAGCAGTACTTC. The encoded protein is CAISADTLEQYF.

This clonotype was counted a few times. The chain employs TRBV4-3 and TRBJ1-4, with TRBD1 matching over 8 bases. The CDR3 consists of 15 residues. The germline V gene encodes CDR1 LGHNA and CDR2 YSLEER. The V and J ends lost 4 bases and 7 bases, in that order; junction bases with no gene match: 8. CDR3 region: CASSPGQGGSEKLFF. CDR3 in DNA: TGCGCCAGCAGCCCCGGACAGGGAGGTAGTGAAAAACTGTTTTTT.

The chain links TRBV7-9 to TRBJ1-1; D is possibly TRBD1 (5 bases). Germline CDR1 and CDR2: SEHNR and FQNEAQ (reference sequence). Trimming left V 0 bases short and J 4 bases short, with 12 bases between. The CDR3 spans 15 residues. CDR3 sequence (DNA): TGTGCCAGCAGCTTAGCGCGTCCGGGGGGCACTGAAGCTTTCTTT. Translated: CASSLARPGGTEAFF.

The rearrangement links TRBV2 to TRBJ1-6; D is possibly TRBD1 (6 bases). Germline CDR1 and CDR2: SNHLY and FYNNEI. The CDR3 sequence is 14 residues long. Trimming took 4 bases from V and 10 from J, leaving 14 bases between them. The CDR3 DNA reads TGTGCCAGCAGTGGTGAGGGGGGCAGCTCACCCCTCCACTTT. Amino acids: CASSGEGGSSPLHF.

This clonotype showed up just a few times. The chain is built from TRBV3-1 and TRBJ2-5, with 11 positions matching TRBD2. This CDR3 region has 14 residues. Germline lookup yields CDR1 LGHDT and CDR2 YNNKEL (reference sequence). J was trimmed by 5 bases and V by 4 bases; bases with no gene match: 3. The CDR3 bases are TGTGCCAGCAGCCTACTAGCGGGGGCCGAGACCCAGTACTTC. Its translation is CASSLLAGAETQYF.

This clonotype was seen a handful of times. A read error may be the cause here, since a much bigger clone is one base away. The V call is TRBV18, the J call TRBJ2-5, with D perhaps TRBD1 or TRBD2 (5 bases each). TRBJ2-1 matches the DNA end more closely, so the J call is doubtful. This CDR3 contains 15 residues. In germline, CDR1 is KGHSH, CDR2 LQKENI. CDR3 loop: CASSKTGAKDNEQFF. CDR3 nucleotides: TGTGCCAGCTCAAAGACCGGGGCTAAAGACAATGAGCAGTTCTTC.

This clonotype turned up a few times. The J gene is TRBJ2-5, the V gene TRBV29-1; D not certain. The end of the DNA fits TRBJ2-7 better, so the J call may be wrong. The V gene's germline CDR1 is SQVTM and CDR2 ANQGSEA. The CDR3 runs to 11 residues. CDR3 DNA sequence: TGCAGCGTTGCCCCCCCTTACGAGCAGTACTTC. Translated: CSVAPPYEQYF.

CDR3 DNA sequence: TGTGCCAGCAGTTCCGTGGCCTCCTACGAGCAGTACTTC. Its translation is CASSSVASYEQYF. The chain joins TRBV6-6 to TRBJ2-7; D gene uncertain. The length of the CDR3 is 13 residues. The germline V gene encodes CDR1 MNHNY and CDR2 SVGAGI (reference sequence). V shed 4 bases and J shed 0 bases, with 7 bases lying between them.

The chain couples TRBV5-5 to TRBJ1-5, with a tentative D call TRBD1 (5 bases). Deletions cut 4 bases from V and 4 bases from J, with 12 bases between. Germline V gene sequence: CDR1 SGHKS, CDR2 YYEKEE (reference sequence). The CDR3 consists of 14 residues. This CDR3 reads CASSADSFNQPQHF. The CDR3, as DNA: TGTGCCAGCAGCGCTGACAGCTTTAATCAGCCCCAGCATTTT.

The V and J genes are TRBV7-3 and TRBJ2-7; D possibly corresponds to TRBD1 (6 bases). The CDR3 spans 15 residues. The V end lost 5 bases, the J end lost 1 base, and 15 bases lay between the germline ends. CDR1 and CDR2 (germline): SGHTA, FQGTGA. The CDR3 coding sequence is TGTGCCAGCAGCCCCCAGGGGTCCTCTTCCTACGAGCAGTACTTC. It is translated as CASSPQGSSSYEQYF.

This clonotype appeared many times. The rearrangement links TRBV7-2 to TRBJ2-5; D may be TRBD2 (5 bases). This CDR3 is 14 amino acids long. V gave up 6 bases and J gave up 4 bases, with 15 bases separating them. Germline V lookup: CDR1 SGHTA, CDR2 FQGNSA. Here the CDR3 DNA reads TGTGCCAGCAGTTTGAGTGGGAGCAGAGAGACCCAGTACTTC. Its protein is CASSLSGSRETQYF.

Remarks on this clonotype: Possible read error: a much larger clone is one base away. This chain connects TRBV28 to TRBJ2-4, with 7 bases identical to TRBD2. The CDR3 covers 12 residues. CDR1 is MDHEN, CDR2 SYDVKM, per germline. Here the CDR3 DNA reads TGTACCAGCGGGGTCGTCAAAAACATTCAGTACTTC. Residues: CTSGVVKNIQYF.

This clonotype occurred a few times. The V gene is TRBV12-3 or TRBV12-4, the J gene TRBJ2-3; possibly TRBD1 or TRBD2 for D (5 bases each). The CDR3 runs 15 residues. The ends were cut back, 2 bases at V and 8 bases at J, with 17 bases in the middle. The CDR3: CASSLTGWDRGTQYF. CDR3 sequence (DNA): TGTGCCAGCAGTTTAACCGGCTGGGACCGTGGTACGCAGTATTTT.

At least ten counts were recorded for this clonotype. This rearrangement joins TRBV5-1 to TRBJ2-5; 10 nucleotides match TRBD2. After removal of 3 bases from V and 5 bases from J, the junction contained 7 bases not matched to a gene. CDR1 and CDR2 (germline): SGHRS, YFSETQ. The length of the CDR3 is 15 residues. In DNA form, the CDR3 reads TGCGCCAGCAGCTCGAGCGGGAGGGCCTATGAGACCCAGTACTTC. It is translated as CASSSSGRAYETQYF.

The chain employs TRBV14 and TRBJ1-4, with 8 bases lining up with TRBD1. The trim removed 2 bases at V and 5 bases at J, leaving 7 bases unmatched. CDR3 length: 16 residues. The germline V gene has CDR1 SGHDN and CDR2 FVKESK. The CDR3: CASSQREQGANEKLFF. The CDR3 DNA reads TGTGCCAGCAGCCAACGCGAGCAGGGGGCGAATGAAAAACTGTTTTTT.

This clonotype has just a few counts. The chain uses TRBV10-3 and TRBJ1-2; D perhaps matches TRBD1 (5 bases). The CDR3 contains 16 residues. Trimming shortened V by 3 bases and J by 5 bases, and 19 bases separated the two germline ends. From germline, CDR1 is ENHRY and CDR2 SYGVKD. CDR3 sequence reads: CAISEQGMTVLYGYTF. CDR3 bases: TGTGCCATCAGTGAACAAGGAATGACAGTCCTTTATGGCTACACCTTC.

In its sample, this clonotype was seen a few times. The chain employs TRBV7-2 and TRBJ2-4; 10 nucleotides line up with TRBD2. The length of the CDR3 is 17 residues. The V and J ends lost 5 bases and 0 bases, in that order; junction bases with no gene match: 7. Germline CDR1 SGHTA, CDR2 FQGNSA. The CDR3 coding sequence is TGTGCCAGCAGCCCGAGTCTAGCGGGAGTAGCCAAAAACATTCAGTACTTC. It encodes CASSPSLAGVAKNIQYF.

The chain uses TRBV6-2 or TRBV6-3 and TRBJ2-7; 8 bases align to TRBD1. Germline assignment: CDR1 MNHEY and CDR2 SVGEGT. The CDR3 is made up of 13 amino acids. The V segment lost 10 bases and the J segment 5 bases; nucleotides outside the gene matches: 10. CDR3 sequence: CAISWTGFNEQYF. The CDR3 DNA follows: TGTGCCATCTCCTGGACAGGGTTTAACGAGCAGTACTTC.

The chain carries TRBV12-3 or TRBV12-4 and TRBJ2-7, with D hard to call. Trimming removed 1 base at V and 7 bases at J, with 8 bases between. CDR3 length equals 12 residues. The CDR3 coding sequence is TGTGCCAGCAGTTTAGTGGTAGGGGAGCAGTACTTC. Its translation: CASSLVVGEQYF.